The 11 T cell receptor beta chains below all came from one sample that was sequenced in a study of PD-L1 blockade in urothelial cancer. Data came from immunoSEQ multiplex PCR; TCRdb stores just in-frame clones and leaves some out. The sample has tens of thousands of clones, more than 80% seen once. Sample time point: pretreatment peripheral blood. The specimen comprised PBMCs, sampled around atezolizumab (anti-PD-L1) treatment. The receptors originated from a man aged 50-59 years with urothelial cancer.

This sequence joins TRBV7-9 and TRBJ1-5, with D hard to call. Trimming stripped 1 base from V and 6 bases from J, with 4 bases between. Germline V lookup: CDR1 SEHNR, CDR2 FQNEAQ (reference sequence). The CDR3 runs to 12 residues. CDR3 sequence (DNA): TGTGCCAGCAGCTTAGATCTTCAGCCCCAGCATTTT. Protein: CASSLDLQPQHF. The variable domain in full, completed from reference TRBV7-9 and TRBJ1-5, reads DTGVSQNPRHKITKRGQNVTFRCDPISEHNRLYWYRQTLGQGPEFLTYFQNEAQLEKSRLLSDRFSAERPKGSFSTLEIQRTEQGDSAMYLCASSLDLQPQHFGDGTRLSIL.

This chain links TRBV19 with TRBJ2-5, with D hard to call. This CDR3 is built from 14 residues. Germline lookup yields CDR1 LNHDA and CDR2 SQIVND (reference sequence). The V gene lost 1 base and the J gene lost 5 bases, with 11 bases spanning the gap. In DNA form, the CDR3 reads TGTGCCAGTAGTATAGCCCCGTATTTGGAGACCCAGTACTTC. It codes for CASSIAPYLETQYF.

The V and J genes are TRBV6-6 and TRBJ2-6; D is uncertain. Between the trimmed V and J ends, which lost 5 bases and 0 bases, there was a span of 5 bases. The CDR3 contains 14 residues. Germline CDR1 MNHNY, CDR2 SVGAGI (reference sequence). The CDR3 nucleotides read TGTGCCAGCAGTCCTTACTCTGGGGCCAACGTCCTGACTTTC. Encoded protein: CASSPYSGANVLTF.

This clone has only one observation. The V call is TRBV6-5, the J call TRBJ1-4; tentatively, D is TRBD1 (6 bases). The germline gives CDR1 MNHEY, CDR2 SVGAGI. The CDR3 runs 15 residues. Trimming took off 1 base at V and 4 bases at J, with 10 bases between the two ends. CDR3 sequence (DNA): TGTGCCAGCAGTTACTTAGGCAGGGGTAATGAAAAACTGTTTTTT. It encodes CASSYLGRGNEKLFF.

The CDR3 DNA sequence: TGTGCCAGCAGCAAAAGGGCCGGGACAGACTATGGCTACACCTTC. It specifies CASSKRAGTDYGYTF. This sequence joins TRBV21-1 and TRBJ1-2; TRBD1, the D gene given by the table, was not confirmed from the DNA. TRBV21-1 is labeled a pseudogene. The length of the CDR3 is 15 residues.

This sequence joins TRBV18 and TRBJ2-7; maybe TRBD1 (5 bases). This CDR3 region has 14 residues. Germline lookup yields CDR1 KGHSH and CDR2 LQKENI. Trimming left V 2 bases short and J 0 bases short, with 8 bases between. Written as DNA, the CDR3 is TGTGCCAGCTCACCAAAGACAGCCTCCTACGAGCAGTACTTC. Translated: CASSPKTASYEQYF.

The J gene is TRBJ2-7, the V gene TRBV5-4; no clear D gene. Trimming pared 2 bases from V and 4 bases from J, leaving 7 bases between. This CDR3 region has 12 residues. Germline V gene sequence: CDR1 SGHNT, CDR2 YYREEE (reference sequence). In DNA form, the CDR3 reads TGTGCCAGCAGCTTAGAGGAATACGAGCAGTACTTC. It is translated as CASSLEEYEQYF.

The J gene is TRBJ2-7, the V gene TRBV5-4; 9 nucleotides line up with TRBD1. This CDR3 is 14 amino acids long. CDR1 is SGHNT, CDR2 YYREEE, per germline (reference sequence). V lost 4 bases to trimming and J lost 3 bases; unmatched junction nucleotides: 5. This CDR3 is CASSPGQGGYEQYF. The CDR3 bases are TGTGCCAGCAGCCCGGGACAGGGTGGCTACGAGCAGTACTTC.

The rearrangement links TRBV15 to TRBJ2-5; TRBD1 aligns across 8 bases. Germline V gives CDR1 LNHNV, CDR2 YYDKDF (reference sequence). The CDR3 contains 16 residues. V gave up 5 bases and J gave up 4 bases; unmatched junction bases: 12. The CDR3 bases are TGTGCCACCAGCGGACCGGGACAGGCTTTTATAGAGACCCAGTACTTC. Translation gives CATSGPGQAFIETQYF.

This chain connects TRBV9 to TRBJ2-5; 13 bases match TRBD2. J lost 5 bases, V lost 0 bases, and 10 bases had no gene match. Looked up from germline, CDR1 is SGDLS and CDR2 is YYNGEE. The CDR3 has 18 amino acids. The CDR3 here is CASSVAGWGLAGTETQYF. CDR3 nucleotide sequence: TGTGCCAGCAGCGTAGCGGGTTGGGGACTAGCGGGAACTGAGACCCAGTACTTC.

This chain connects TRBV15 to TRBJ2-1; no reliable D call. CDR3 size: 16 residues. Germline-derived CDR1 and CDR2 are LNHNV and YYDKDF (reference sequence). Trimming removed 1 base at V and 2 bases at J, with 12 bases between. The CDR3 here is CATSRVARSPYNEQFF. CDR3 coding DNA: TGTGCCACCAGCAGAGTAGCACGATCCCCCTACAATGAGCAGTTCTTC.